This T cell receptor (beta chain) is from a study of blood T cell repertoires in COVID-19. Study details: Acute and convalescent COVID-19 specimens originated in the United States, Italy and Spain. T cells, B-cell-depleted T cells, or PBMCs supplied cDNA or gDNA.

CDR1 is SGHDT, CDR2 YYEEEE, per germline. This CDR3 comprises 14 residues. The ends were cut back, 3 bases at V and 4 bases at J, with 14 bases in the middle. In the authors' workflow: Researchers report that nucleated cell counts were estimated from reference gene primer amplification. Method: immunoSEQ multiplex PCR; TCRdb's copy keeps in-frame clones and lacks some. V and J calls plus clone size are reproduced from that table; the DNA served to infer D and trimming. The table lists some 38,000 clones, around 80% of them singletons. The receptor comes from a man in his 70s with acute or convalescent COVID-19. The sequenced sample was peripheral blood. This chain joins TRBV5-6 and TRBJ2-7; perhaps TRBD1 as D (6 bases). DNA for the CDR3: TGTGCCAGCAGCTGGGGGAGCCAGGGGTACGAGCAGTACTTC. This translates into CASSWGSQGYEQYF.